Below are 10 T cell receptor beta chains sequenced from a single sample in a study of persistence of HIV-infected CD4 T cells. Which antigens these TCRs recognize remains unknown. This nonspecific control used anti-CD3/anti-CD28 bead stimulation of CD4+ T cells. Sorting of responding CD4+ T cells relied on upregulated CD40 ligand together with CD69. The immunoSEQ assay was version 4, run in survey mode. Generated by immunoSEQ multiplex PCR, the TCRdb table keeps only in-frame clones and is missing some. The sample holds under 55,000 clones; approximately 90% are singletons and the top ten take approximately 0.45%. This specimen was CD4+ T cells sorted from PBMCs after roughly 19-hour stimulation, taken from a patient who received antiretroviral therapy. These receptors all come from an adult woman with HIV who was CMV-seropositive.

This rearrangement joins TRBV7-2 to TRBJ2-1, with D possibly being TRBD2 (6 bases). The CDR3 is made up of 14 amino acids. Deletions cut 3 bases from V and 2 bases from J, with 8 bases between. CDR1 and CDR2 from the germline V gene are SGHTA and FQGNSA. This CDR3 reads CASSLGLAYNEQFF. For the CDR3, the DNA is TGTGCCAGCAGCTTGGGACTGGCCTACAATGAGCAGTTCTTC.

V and J are TRBV30 and TRBJ2-7, with TRBD1 as a possible D gene (6 bases). Germline lookup yields CDR1 GTSNPN and CDR2 SVGIG (reference sequence). The germline V and J ends were trimmed by 4 bases and 0 bases, with 13 bases remaining between them. This CDR3 has 14 amino acids. In nucleotides, the CDR3 is TGTGCCTGGAAAGGGGACACCTACTCCTACGAGCAGTACTTC. Translated: CAWKGDTYSYEQYF.

The CDR3 is CASSLDGQGGQPQHF. Here the CDR3 DNA reads TGTGCCAGCAGCTTGGACGGACAGGGGGGTCAGCCCCAGCATTTT. J is TRBJ1-5 and V is TRBV7-8, with 10 bases fitting TRBD1. V was clipped by 3 bases and J by 6 bases; unmatched bases: 5. Germline V lookup: CDR1 SGHVS, CDR2 FQNEAQ. The CDR3 has 15 residues.

The rearrangement joins TRBV5-1 to TRBJ2-3, with D unresolved. V was trimmed by 4 bases and J by 0 bases, leaving 12 bases between them. The CDR3 sequence is 15 residues long. Per the germline V gene, CDR1 is SGHRS and CDR2 is YFSETQ. DNA of the CDR3: TGCGCCAGCAGCATTTCCGGGCCAAGCACAGATACGCAGTATTTT. This translates into CASSISGPSTDTQYF.

This chain uses TRBV2 with TRBJ2-3; D might be TRBD1 (7 bases). The CDR3 runs to 15 residues. CDR1 and CDR2 (germline): SNHLY, FYNNEI. V was trimmed by 6 bases and J by 0 bases, leaving 13 bases between them. The chain's CDR3 is CASSPTGTSTDTQYF. In nucleotides, the CDR3 is TGTGCCAGCAGCCCGACAGGGACTAGCACAGATACGCAGTATTTT.

The V and J genes are TRBV5-1 and TRBJ1-5; D is unresolved. The CDR3 runs to 14 residues. The V gene's germline CDR1 is SGHRS and CDR2 YFSETQ. Trimming stripped 3 bases from V and 6 bases from J, with 13 bases between. CDR3 residues: CASSSDGWGQPQHF. CDR3 DNA: TGCGCCAGCAGCTCTGACGGTTGGGGTCAGCCCCAGCATTTT.

This chain connects TRBV30 to TRBJ1-2; D not resolved. The CDR3 is made up of 12 amino acids. CDR1 is GTSNPN, CDR2 SVGIG, per germline (reference sequence). Trimming left V 0 bases short and J 8 bases short, with 10 bases between. CDR3 in DNA: TGTGCCTGGAGTGTGTCGCGGAGCGGCTACACCTTC. Encoded protein: CAWSVSRSGYTF.

The chain has TRBV29-1 and TRBJ1-2, with D possibly being TRBD1 (5 bases). Trimming removed 8 bases at V and 8 bases at J, with 18 bases between. This CDR3 is built from 12 residues. The germline V gene has CDR1 SQVTM and CDR2 ANQGSEA. The CDR3 loop is CSSETGGGGYTF. The CDR3 nucleotides read TGCAGCTCCGAAACGGGGGGTGGCGGCTACACCTTC.

This chain joins TRBV19 and TRBJ2-7; tentative D call: TRBD1 (5 bases). Germline-derived CDR1 and CDR2 are LNHDA and SQIVND (reference sequence). This CDR3 contains 14 residues. Trimming took 5 bases from V and 0 from J, leaving 11 bases between them. The CDR3 here is CASSPRTSSYEQYF. The CDR3 DNA reads as TGTGCCAGTAGTCCTCGGACAAGCTCCTACGAGCAGTACTTC.

The chain employs TRBV24-1 and TRBJ1-1, with TRBD1 matching 8 bases. This CDR3 has 13 amino acids. The germline gives CDR1 KGHDR, CDR2 SFDVKD. V shed 3 bases, J shed 5 bases, and the junction held 1 base outside the gene matches. As DNA, the CDR3 is TGTGCCACCAGTGATAACAGGGGGACTGAAGCTTTCTTT. Amino acid sequence: CATSDNRGTEAFF.